This TCR beta chain was retrieved from a study of human versus mouse CDR3 diversity and MHC coevolution listed by TCRdb under 2017. Describing the broader study: According to reports, the immunoSEQ assay can detect one in 200,000 T cells and keeps multiplex PCR amplification bias to a minimum. Across mouse and human samples, each sample had between about 0.6 x 10^7 and 1.7 x 10^7 valid reads. As a reference point for TCR selection on multiple MHC II alleles, the study used human naive CD4 T cell repertoires and compared them against human-TCR-locus transgenic mice that have a single MHC II. The human cohort was made up of three healthy volunteer blood donors, who at collection were aged 30 to 40, 40 to 49 and 60 to 70, one donor in each range. Paper-wide results and their limitations: According to iCHAO1 estimates, humans had the largest TCR beta repertoire, about 1.7 million clonotypes, which was attributed likely to selection by multiple MHC II molecules. Because human T cells were selected on six MHC II alleles, repertoire diversity was not considered directly comparable between humans and mice. Among all the groups compared, the lowest clonal inequality scores came from two of the three human donors. On average, humans had more CDR3 deletions and insertions than mice, indicating greater exonuclease and TdT activity.

V is cut by 6 bases and J by 3 bases, and the space between the germline ends is 18 bases. The cysteine opens and the phenylalanine closes a CDR3 of 15 amino acids. Only the CDR3 DNA is retained, 45 bases long and in frame from the first base. From the germline V gene, CDR1 is MNHEY and CDR2 is SVGAGI. The QIAGEN blood and tissue kit was used to extract genomic DNA from the sorted cells, and that DNA was then quantified on a NanoDrop 1000. Deep sequencing and quantification of TCR alpha and beta chains were performed on the immunoSEQ platform by multiplex PCR of genomic DNA. For the original study's pipeline: IMGT gene and region definitions were used to annotate TCR sequences. As a stand-in for the preselection repertoire, out-of-frame rearrangements were used and set against in-frame clonotypes. The iCHAO1 estimator provided with the immunoSEQ platform was used to estimate repertoire size. A Gini index based on the Lorenz curve was applied to in-frame amino acid clonotypes to measure clonal inequality. The intersect function of the R package tcR was used to count shared clonotypes, and the Jaccard index was used to score similarity. V, J and V-J usage frequencies went into a principal component analysis run with the R prcomp function, with no normalization applied. This immuneACCESS table, as held by TCRdb, lists in-frame sequences with V and J called but not all clones. Of the missing ones, under half trace to an unresolved V gene in checked studies; the others have no known cause. V and J calls and clone size come straight from that table; D and trimming were deduced from the DNA. The sample records about 81,000 clones, 93% of which are singletons. Around 1.3% of the sample belongs to the ten largest clones.

A remark on this clone: Its antigen is currently not known. Base quality data are lacking; no much larger clone is found one base away.

Naive CD4 T cells, defined as CD45RO-negative and CD62L-positive, were isolated from PBMCs by fluorescence-activated cell sorting. Roughly 50 ml of fresh peripheral blood was drawn per donor, and PBMCs were isolated by Ficoll density centrifugation. Sorting was performed on a FACSAria III instrument, with purity above 95% for all samples. The clonotype was recovered from a person between 25 and 69 years old in good health. The V gene is TRBV6-5 and the J gene is TRBJ2-7; TRBD2 might be the D gene, on 5 matching bases. Sequencing was carried out using naive CD4+ T cells from blood. According to the study, the label for this sample's cell subset or site signals: CD45RO-negative CD62L-positive naive CD4 T cells. The CDR3 region reads CASRPPGGLYYEQYF. The nucleotide sequence is given as TGTGCCAGCAGACCCCCAGGCGGACTTTACTACGAGCAGTACTTC.